The rows below give T cell receptor beta chains drawn from one sample of a study of a mutant IDH1 vaccine in newly diagnosed glioma. Libraries were prepared by immunoSEQ multiplex PCR; TCRdb keeps only in-frame clonotypes and omits some of them. Here the sample spans fewer than 40,000 clones, over 70% being singletons. The sample in question was PBMCs, obtained from a glioma patient treated with radiotherapy, temozolomide or both. The receptors stem from a man in his thirties or forties with glioma. Each CDR3 is given without its conserved first and last residue. Not every row has a clone size; where given, it reads once, few, many or a size class.

CDR3,V,size,J
ASRLQQGLPNEKLF,TRBV28,few,TRBJ1-4
ASSARENTGELF,TRBV4-1,.,TRBJ2-2
SVATTSGGAETQY,TRBV29-1,.,TRBJ2-5
SVEDGTGGYNEQF,TRBV29-1,.,TRBJ2-1
ARSPGHNSNQPQH,TRBV5-3,few,TRBJ1-5
ASSLAEQYFSGANVLT,TRBV7-2,.,TRBJ2-6
ASSTTEGEKLF,TRBV6-5,.,TRBJ1-4
ASSTPGTSVNYGYT,TRBV28,.,TRBJ1-2
ASRDETYEQY,TRBV19,.,TRBJ2-7
ASSRQINYGYT,TRBV7-2,.,TRBJ1-2
ASSMGGIGEKLF,TRBV7-9,.,TRBJ1-4
ASRRTSGNRDEQY,TRBV6-5,.,TRBJ2-7
ASSIQGALREKLF,TRBV27,.,TRBJ1-4
ASSLRQSMGGNTIY,TRBV28,.,TRBJ1-3
ASSELAGGHNEQF,TRBV6-1,.,TRBJ2-1
ARETGNTGELF,TRBV10-1,few,TRBJ2-2
ASSPTGFYNEQF,TRBV18,.,TRBJ2-1
ASSQGTASSYNSPLH,TRBV4-1,.,TRBJ1-6
APRGTSGGEYQETQY,TRBV9,.,TRBJ2-5
ASSLASRNEKLF,TRBV7-2,.,TRBJ1-4
ASSSRDSQSYEQY,TRBV7-9,.,TRBJ2-7
ASSPRQEPNTEAF,TRBV6-5,few,TRBJ1-1
ASFSGGASYEQY,TRBV6-4,once,TRBJ2-7
ASSAEYYGYT,TRBV5-5,.,TRBJ1-2
ASSLSHGTFVGDYGYT,TRBV5-7,once,TRBJ1-2
ASSGTTSGGVYNEQF,TRBV5-5,.,TRBJ2-1
ASSLGPGGTYEQY,TRBV28,few,TRBJ2-7